The present TCR beta chain was sequenced within a study of CD8+CD57+ T cells in acquired aplastic anemia. Study-wide context: The average for DNA from sorted CD4+ and CD8+ cells was 3 to 3.5 ug.

Study findings and constraints: Shared by patients and controls, approximately 29 CD8+ CDR3s were abundant in patients.

Germline CDR1 and CDR2: SEHNR and FQNEAQ (reference sequence). The CDR3 is 12 amino acids long, termini counted. It was patients with CD8+CD57+ cell expansion by flow cytometry who were chosen for sequencing. As to this clonotype: Its target is unknown. A read error is likely, as this CDR3 ends without the conserved phenylalanine or tryptophan. It is unclear where the CDR3 begins or ends on the DNA, so no DNA is shown, and the CDR3 is as TCRdb lists it.

Genomic DNA acted as the template from which TCR beta VDJ combination and CDR3 sequence profiling were carried out. Via MiXCR, TCRdb re-called the reads, giving one row per CDR3 protein. The sample holds roughly 250,000 distinct CDR3 sequences, roughly 80% seen once. Sequences were obtained from sorted CD4+, CD8+, or CD8+CD57+ T cells (not recorded which) from PBMCs. The rearrangement uses TRBV7-9 and TRBJ2-5; the table names TRBD1, a call not compared with the DNA. The sequence was collected from a human donor with aplastic anemia. CDR3 protein: CASSFEGGTGEL.